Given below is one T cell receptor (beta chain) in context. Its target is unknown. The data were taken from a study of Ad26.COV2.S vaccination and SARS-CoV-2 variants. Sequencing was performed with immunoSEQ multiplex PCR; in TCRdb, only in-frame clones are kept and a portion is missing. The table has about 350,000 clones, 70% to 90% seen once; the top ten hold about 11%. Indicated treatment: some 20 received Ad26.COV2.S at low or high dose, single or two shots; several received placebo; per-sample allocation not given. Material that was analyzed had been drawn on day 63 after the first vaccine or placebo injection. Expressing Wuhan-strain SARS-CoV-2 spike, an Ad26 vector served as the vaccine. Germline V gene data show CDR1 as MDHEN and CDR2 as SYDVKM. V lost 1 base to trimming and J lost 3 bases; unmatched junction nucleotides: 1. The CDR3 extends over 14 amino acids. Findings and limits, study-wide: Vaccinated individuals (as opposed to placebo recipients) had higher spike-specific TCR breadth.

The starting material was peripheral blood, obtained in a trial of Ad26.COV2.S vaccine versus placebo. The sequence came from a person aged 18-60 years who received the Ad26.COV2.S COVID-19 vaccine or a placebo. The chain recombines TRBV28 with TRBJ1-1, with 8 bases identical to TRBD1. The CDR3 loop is CASSLYRGDTEAFF. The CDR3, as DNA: TGTGCCAGCAGTTTATACAGGGGGGACACTGAAGCTTTCTTT.